A selection of T cell receptor beta chains follows, all from one sample in a study of T cell repertoires in cytomegalovirus infection. These receptors' antigens are unknown. A single record per CDR3 protein comes from TCRdb applying MiXCR to the reads. The profile shows roughly 110,000 distinct CDR3 sequences, roughly 30% of them singletons. This specimen consisted of CD8+ T cells from cultured PBMCs, obtained from culture after CMV antigen stimulation. The receptors shown here come from a human donor in good health (CMV status not recorded). Some clones in this sample may be carry-over from other donors' samples. Each CDR3 is given with its conserved first and last residue. Each record gives: clone size, D gene, V gene, J gene, CDR3 DNA, CDR3 protein. A D gene is named only where the DNA matches it firmly. Clone size, where shown, is once, few, many, or a class for clones that have expanded.

-	TRBD1	TRBV19	TRBJ1-2	TGTGCCAGTAGGCTCGACAGGGATTATAACTATGGCTACACCTTC	CASRLDRDYNYGYTF
-	-	TRBV13	TRBJ1-2	TGTGCCAGCAGCTCCCGGGACGGCGTAGAGGAGGGTGGCTACACCTTC	CASSSRDGVEEGGYTF
-	-	TRBV7-4	TRBJ1-6	TGTGCCAGCAGCTTAAGCAATTCACCCCTCCACTTT	CASSLSNSPLHF
-	-	TRBV19	TRBJ1-2	TGTGCCAGTAGTATTGGATCGGGGACACCGACTAACTATGGCTACACCTTC	CASSIGSGTPTNYGYTF
many	-	TRBV25-1	TRBJ2-2	TGTGCCAGCAGTGCTCTGGCGTCGGGCACCGGGGAGCTGTTTTTT	CASSALASGTGELFF
-	-	TRBV5-1	TRBJ2-7	TGCGCCAGCAGGGACAACTACGAGCAGTACTTC	CASRDNYEQYF
-	TRBD1	TRBV7-8	TRBJ2-1	TGTGCCAGCACCGGAAGGGACAGGGTTGGCAATGAGCAGTTCTTC	CASTGRDRVGNEQFF
-	TRBD1	TRBV5-1	TRBJ2-1	TGCGCCAGCAGCTTGTCCGGGACAGGGGCTTACAATGAGCAGTTCTTC	CASSLSGTGAYNEQFF
-	-	TRBV6-6	TRBJ1-4	TGTGCCAGCAGTTACGTCCGGGGGTCGGATGAAAAACTGTTTTTT	CASSYVRGSDEKLFF
-	-	TRBV7-2	TRBJ2-3	TGTGCCAGCAGCTTAGCGGGCAGGAGTACCGATACGCAGTATTTT	CASSLAGRSTDTQYF
-	-	TRBV4-1	TRBJ1-4	TGCGCCAGCAGCGGTGTCGCTGGAGGGATTAATGAAAAACTGTTTTTT	CASSGVAGGINEKLFF
-	-	TRBV7-2	TRBJ2-1	TGTGCCAGCAGCTTAGTGGGTGGCAGGAGCTCCTACAATGAGCAGTTCTTC	CASSLVGGRSSYNEQFF
-	-	TRBV6-6	TRBJ1-2	TGTGCCAGCAGGACCAACCCGGGAGACACAGAGGGCTATGGCTACACCTTC	CASRTNPGDTEGYGYTF
-	-	TRBV4-2	TRBJ2-7	TGTGCCAGCAGCCAAGAGGTTTACTACGAGCAGTACTTC	CASSQEVYYEQYF
few	-	TRBV7-6	TRBJ2-1	TGTGCCAGCAGCTTAGTGCTTGGGGTAAGGAATGAGCAGTTCTTC	CASSLVLGVRNEQFF
-	-	TRBV6-5	TRBJ1-1	TGTGCCAGCAGTTGTTCACGGTCAGGGGACACTGAAGCTTTCTTT	CASSCSRSGDTEAFF
many	TRBD1	TRBV6-5	TRBJ1-2	TGTGCCAGCAGTTACGGGGACAGGGGTGTTTATGGCTACACCTTC	CASSYGDRGVYGYTF
-	TRBD2	TRBV5-4	TRBJ2-1	TGTGCCAGCAGCTTATCGACTAGCGGGGTGGATGAGCAGTTCTTC	CASSLSTSGVDEQFF
few	-	TRBV5-1	TRBJ2-7	TGCGCCAGCAGCGCCGAAGCCAGCTCCTACGAGCAGTACTTC	CASSAEASSYEQYF
few	TRBD1	TRBV2	TRBJ1-5	TGTGCCAGTAGAGAAGGGGAGGGGGCCTTATATCAGCCCCAGCATTTT	CASREGEGALYQPQHF
few	-	TRBV27	TRBJ2-1	TGTGCCAGCAGTTTATCTGCACGTGTGGATGAGCAGTTCTTC	CASSLSARVDEQFF
-	TRBD1	TRBV4-1	TRBJ1-3	TGCGCCAGCAGCCAACAGGACAGGGGAAACACCATATATTTT	CASSQQDRGNTIYF
-	TRBD1	TRBV5-6	TRBJ1-1	TGTGCCAGCAGCTTGGGGTCTTCAGGGGGCACTGAAGCTTTCTTT	CASSLGSSGGTEAFF
many	-	TRBV6-2/TRBV6-3	TRBJ1-6	TGTGCCAGCTCGGACACGGGACCCAGCTCCTATAATTCACCCCTCCACTTT	CASSDTGPSSYNSPLHF
-	-	TRBV7-6	TRBJ1-6	TGTGCCAGCAGCTCCACGGTCTCCTATAATTCACCCCTCCACTTT	CASSSTVSYNSPLHF
-	TRBD1	TRBV28	TRBJ2-5	TGTGCCAGCAGTTTCCCCATGAGGGGGCAGACCCTCCAAGAGACCCAGTACTTC	CASSFPMRGQTLQETQYF
few	TRBD1	TRBV4-3	TRBJ2-3	TGCGCCAGCAGCCAAGACAGGGGGCATGAAGATACGCAGTATTTT	CASSQDRGHEDTQYF
-	-	TRBV2	TRBJ1-4	TGTGCCAGCATGGGGCAACGCGAAAAACTGTTTTTT	CASMGQREKLFF
-	-	TRBV20-1	TRBJ1-1	TGCAGTGCTGGGGTAGTCGGTGAGCTGAACACTGAAGCTTTCTTT	CSAGVVGELNTEAFF
few	-	TRBV5-4	TRBJ2-1	TGTGCCAGCAGCTTATCAGGGCCCGATGAGCAGTTCTTC	CASSLSGPDEQFF
many	TRBD1	TRBV7-6	TRBJ1-6	TGTGCCAGCAGCTCAGCGGGGACAGGGGATTCACCCCTCCACTTT	CASSSAGTGDSPLHF
few	-	TRBV11-2	TRBJ2-7	TGTGCCAGCAGCTTATGGCGGAATTACGAGCAGTACTTC	CASSLWRNYEQYF
-	TRBD1	TRBV7-6	TRBJ1-6	TGTGCCAGCAGCTTAGCTTCAGGGGGCGAGAATTCACCCCTCCACTTT	CASSLASGGENSPLHF
few	TRBD2	TRBV3-1	TRBJ2-1	TGTGCCAGCAGCCAAGCGTCTAGCGGGATGCTCCACAATGAGCAGTTCTTC	CASSQASSGMLHNEQFF
-	-	TRBV18	TRBJ1-1	TGTGCCAGCTCACCCAACGTTCTTAGGGGTGGCACTGAAGCTTTCTTT	CASSPNVLRGGTEAFF
few	TRBD1	TRBV12-5	TRBJ2-5	TGTGCTAGTGGTGTCCACCCGGGACAGGGGGTTTCAGAGACCCAGTACTTC	CASGVHPGQGVSETQYF
-	-	TRBV7-9	TRBJ1-2	TGTGCCAGCAGCCTGGGACAATTTTCGGATGGCTACACCTTC	CASSLGQFSDGYTF
few	-	TRBV7-6	TRBJ1-1	TGTGCCAGCAGCGCAAAACTAATGAACACTGAAGCTTTCTTT	CASSAKLMNTEAFF
many	TRBD1	TRBV7-2	TRBJ2-1	TGTGCCAGCAGCCAGAGACAGGGGGCGATCGATGAGCAGTTCTTC	CASSQRQGAIDEQFF
-	TRBD1	TRBV19	TRBJ2-3	TGTGCCAGTAGTATGCTGGGACAGCCCTTCACAGATACGCAGTATTTT	CASSMLGQPFTDTQYF
-	-	TRBV6-2/TRBV6-3	TRBJ1-5	TGTGCCAGCAGTTACGAGATGGGGAGCAATCAGCCCCAGCATTTT	CASSYEMGSNQPQHF
few	-	TRBV5-1	TRBJ2-7	TGCGCCAGCAGCGGTGAGGATATCGCCTACGAGCAGTACTTC	CASSGEDIAYEQYF
many	-	TRBV7-8	TRBJ2-2	TGTGCCAGCAGCTTAGCGGGGTTGAACACCGGGGAGCTGTTTTTT	CASSLAGLNTGELFF
-	TRBD1	TRBV6-2/TRBV6-3	TRBJ1-5	TGTGCCAGCAGTGGAACACAGGGGTTACACAATCAGCCCCAGCATTTT	CASSGTQGLHNQPQHF
few	-	TRBV28	TRBJ2-7	TGTGCCAGCAGACTGGGACAATACTACGAGCAGTACTTC	CASRLGQYYEQYF
few	-	TRBV6-1	TRBJ2-7	TGTGCCAGCAGCTCCGAGGGACCATCCTACGAGCAGTACTTC	CASSSEGPSYEQYF
-	-	TRBV20-1	TRBJ1-2	TGCAGTGCTGCCTCAGGTTTAGGTTACTATGGCTACACCTTC	CSAASGLGYYGYTF
few	TRBD1	TRBV19	TRBJ2-7	TGTGCCAGTAGTATAGGACCGGGACAGCTGTACGAGCAGTACTTC	CASSIGPGQLYEQYF
few	-	TRBV11-3	TRBJ2-2	TGTGCCAGCAGCCCCCGGGACGGACTGAACACCGGGGAGCTGTTTTTT	CASSPRDGLNTGELFF
-	TRBD1	TRBV19	TRBJ1-5	TGTGCCAGTAGTATCCCGACAGGGGACTATAGCAATCAGCCCCAGCATTTT	CASSIPTGDYSNQPQHF
-	TRBD1	TRBV6-6	TRBJ2-7	TGTGCCAGCAGCTTGGACAGGGCCGGGGGAGAGCAGTACTTC	CASSLDRAGGEQYF
-	-	TRBV19	TRBJ1-1	TGTGCCAGTAGTATAGGGGCAGGTTTGAACACTGAAGCTTTCTTT	CASSIGAGLNTEAFF
-	-	TRBV15	TRBJ1-2	TGTGCCACCAGCAGAGATCGAGGAGGCCTTAACTATGGCTACACCTTC	CATSRDRGGLNYGYTF
few	-	TRBV19	TRBJ2-1	TGTGCCAGTAGTATAGATCTTCTACGGGTTGAGCAGTTCTTC	CASSIDLLRVEQFF
-	-	TRBV7-2	TRBJ1-5	TGTGCCAGCAGCGGGGGCCCAGGGAGCAATCAGCCCCAGCATTTT	CASSGGPGSNQPQHF
-	-	TRBV11-1	TRBJ2-7	TGTGCCAGCAGCTTAGTGGACGAACCCTACGAGCAGTACTTC	CASSLVDEPYEQYF
-	-	TRBV7-2	TRBJ1-5	TGTGCCAGCAGCTTAATGGGACTCAATCAGCCCCAGCATTTT	CASSLMGLNQPQHF
-	-	TRBV6-1	TRBJ1-2	TGTGCCAGCGTATTCACTAGGGGAATTAACTATGGCTACACCTTC	CASVFTRGINYGYTF
few	-	TRBV19	TRBJ2-1	TGTGCCAGTAGTATAGATCGCGATAGCTCCTACAATGAGCAGTTCTTC	CASSIDRDSSYNEQFF